Reported below is one TCR beta chain. Its specificity is unknown. In germline, CDR1 is SGDLS, CDR2 YYNGEE. The V segment lost 2 bases and the J segment 8 bases; nucleotides outside the gene matches: 9. The CDR3 sequence is 15 residues long. The data are from a study of cytomegalovirus exposure and HLA in healthy donors. The study's findings and limits: CMV serostatus was the only immune exposure information that was available. It was reported that TCR beta sequences correctly inferred the HLA-A and HLA-B alleles for most subjects. Later work found that TCR association rates differed between HLA loci; DRB1 had the most and HLA-C the fewest.

PCR employed 60 Vbeta and 13 Jbeta primers. Libraries were prepared by immunoSEQ multiplex PCR; TCRdb keeps only in-frame clonotypes and omits some of them. The data show approximately 110,000 clones, with 50% to 65% seen just once and around 3.9% held by the top ten. Sequenced material: PBMCs. The receptor was isolated from a man aged 30 to 45 in good health and CMV-seropositive. J is TRBJ2-1 and V is TRBV9; 8 bases fit TRBD2. The DNA of the CDR3 is TGTGCCAGCAGCGTCGATCCGGGGGGGCGATATGAGCAGTTCTTC. This encodes CASSVDPGGRYEQFF.